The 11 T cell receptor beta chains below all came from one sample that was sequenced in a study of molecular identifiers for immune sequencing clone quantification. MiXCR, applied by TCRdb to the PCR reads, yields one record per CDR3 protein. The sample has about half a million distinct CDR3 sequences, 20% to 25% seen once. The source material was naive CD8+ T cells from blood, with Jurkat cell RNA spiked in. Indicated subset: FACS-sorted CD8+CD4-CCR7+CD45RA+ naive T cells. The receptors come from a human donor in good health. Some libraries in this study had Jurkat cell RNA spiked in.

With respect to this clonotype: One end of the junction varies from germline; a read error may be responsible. The CDR3: CASSLATGGFVEELFF. The CDR3, as DNA: TGTGCCAGCAGCTTAGCAACAGGGGGCTTTGTTGAAGAACTGTTTTTT. This chain uses TRBV7-9 with TRBJ1-4; TRBD1 matches at 9 bases. CDR1 SEHNR and CDR2 FQNEAQ come from the germline V gene (reference sequence). This CDR3 region has 16 residues.

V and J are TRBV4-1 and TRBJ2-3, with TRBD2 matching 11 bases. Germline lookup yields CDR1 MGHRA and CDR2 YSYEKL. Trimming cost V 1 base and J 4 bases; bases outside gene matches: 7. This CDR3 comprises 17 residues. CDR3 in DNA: TGCGCCAGCAGCCAAGTTTACCTAGCGGGAGGCGCAGATACGCAGTATTTT. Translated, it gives CASSQVYLAGGADTQYF.

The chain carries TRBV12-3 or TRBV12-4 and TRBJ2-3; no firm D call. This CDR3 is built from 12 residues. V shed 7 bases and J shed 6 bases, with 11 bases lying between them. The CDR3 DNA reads TGTGCCAGCACCCCCGGTTTGGATACGCAGTATTTT. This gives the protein CASTPGLDTQYF.

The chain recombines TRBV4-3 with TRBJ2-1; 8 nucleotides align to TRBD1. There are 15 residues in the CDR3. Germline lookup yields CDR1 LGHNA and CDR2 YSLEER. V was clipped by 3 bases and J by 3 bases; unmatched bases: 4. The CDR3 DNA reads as TGCGCCAGCAGCCAGGACAGGGTGGTCTACAATGAGCAGTTCTTC. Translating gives CASSQDRVVYNEQFF.

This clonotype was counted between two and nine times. CDR3 nucleotide sequence: TGTGCCTGGAGTGTACGTGGAGGAAACTATGGCTACACCTTC. Translating gives CAWSVRGGNYGYTF. The chain links TRBV30 to TRBJ1-2, with no clear D. CDR3 length: 14 residues. V was shortened by 0 bases and J by 2 bases, with 10 bases between the two germline ends. From germline, CDR1 is GTSNPN and CDR2 SVGIG (reference sequence).

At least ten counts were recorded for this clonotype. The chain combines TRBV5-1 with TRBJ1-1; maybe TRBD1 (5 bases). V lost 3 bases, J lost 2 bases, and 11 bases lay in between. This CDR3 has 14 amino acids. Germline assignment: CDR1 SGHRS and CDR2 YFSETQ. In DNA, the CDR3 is TGCGCCAGCAGCTCGGTCGGGACCAACACTGAAGCTTTCTTT. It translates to CASSSVGTNTEAFF.

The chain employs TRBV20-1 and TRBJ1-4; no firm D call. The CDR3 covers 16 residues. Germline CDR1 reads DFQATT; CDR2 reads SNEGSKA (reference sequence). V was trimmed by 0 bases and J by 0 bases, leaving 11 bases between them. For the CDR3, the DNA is TGCAGTGCTAGAGATCGGAGGGATGCAACTAATGAAAAACTGTTTTTT. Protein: CSARDRRDATNEKLFF.

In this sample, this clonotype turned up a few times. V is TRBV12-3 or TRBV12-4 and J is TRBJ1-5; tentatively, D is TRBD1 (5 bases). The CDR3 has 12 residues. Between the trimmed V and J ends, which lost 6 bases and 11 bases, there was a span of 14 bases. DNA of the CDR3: TGTGCCAGCAGCACATACCCGGACACCCAGCATTTT. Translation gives CASSTYPDTQHF.

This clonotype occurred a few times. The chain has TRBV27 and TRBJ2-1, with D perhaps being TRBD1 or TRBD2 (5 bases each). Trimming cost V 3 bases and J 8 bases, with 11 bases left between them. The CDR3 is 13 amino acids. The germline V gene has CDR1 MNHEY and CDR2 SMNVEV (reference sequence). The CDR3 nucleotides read TGTGCCAGCAGTTTGGTGCAGGGAGATGAGCAGTTCTTC. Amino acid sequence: CASSLVQGDEQFF.

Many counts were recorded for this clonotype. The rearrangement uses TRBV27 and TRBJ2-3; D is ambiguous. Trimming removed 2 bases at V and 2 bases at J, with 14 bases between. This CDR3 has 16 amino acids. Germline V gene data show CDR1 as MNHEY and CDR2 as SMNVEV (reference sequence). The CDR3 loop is CASSLIRAPVTDTQYF. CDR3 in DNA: TGTGCCAGCAGTTTAATCCGTGCCCCGGTCACAGATACGCAGTATTTT.

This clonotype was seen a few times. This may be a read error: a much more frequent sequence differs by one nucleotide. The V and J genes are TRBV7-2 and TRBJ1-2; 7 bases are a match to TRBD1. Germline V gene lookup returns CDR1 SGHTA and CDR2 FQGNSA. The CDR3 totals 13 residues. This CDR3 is CASGLGGDYGYTF. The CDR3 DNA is TGTGCCAGCGGCTTAGGGGGCGACTATGGCTACACCTTC.